A selection of T cell receptor beta chains follows, all from one sample in a study of cytomegalovirus exposure and HLA in healthy donors. Libraries were prepared by immunoSEQ multiplex PCR; TCRdb keeps only in-frame clonotypes and omits some of them. This sample has 110,000 or so clones, with about four fifths found just once. Specimen: PBMCs. These receptors all come from a man younger than 45 in good health and CMV-seronegative. The CDR3 runs from the conserved cysteine through the conserved F or W. D genes are given only for firm matches. Size is stated for part of the rows, as once, few or many counts, or as a class when the clone is expanded.

v_gene	len	j_gene	abundance	d_gene	CDR3aa	CDR3nt
TRBV11-2	15	TRBJ2-7	-	TRBD2	CASSSGLAGAYEQYF	TGTGCCAGCAGCTCGGGACTAGCGGGGGCCTACGAGCAGTACTTC
TRBV2	14	TRBJ2-7	-	-	CASSQRTVNYEQYF	TGTGCCAGCAGCCAAAGGACAGTGAACTACGAGCAGTACTTC
TRBV7-8	16	TRBJ2-1	-	-	CASSPRQAPLYNEQFF	TGTGCCAGCAGCCCACGACAGGCCCCCCTATACAATGAGCAGTTCTTC
TRBV7-8	18	TRBJ2-7	-	TRBD2	CASSLFFAQRGSSYEQYF	TGTGCCAGCAGCTTATTTTTCGCACAGCGGGGGAGTAGCTACGAGCAGTACTTC
TRBV18	13	TRBJ1-1	-	-	CASSPSGSTEAFF	TGTGCCAGCTCACCGAGCGGGAGCACTGAAGCTTTCTTT
TRBV27	16	TRBJ2-7	few	-	CASSLSGRPSSYEQYF	TGTGCCAGCAGTTTATCGGGCAGGCCGAGCTCCTACGAGCAGTACTTC
TRBV15	15	TRBJ1-4	-	-	CATSREVTVNEKLFF	TGTGCCACCAGCAGAGAGGTGACAGTGAATGAAAAACTGTTTTTT
TRBV5-5	16	TRBJ1-5	-	-	CASSLSLQGVGQPQHF	TGTGCCAGCAGCTTGTCTTTACAGGGAGTAGGACAGCCCCAGCATTTT
TRBV5-5	11	TRBJ2-3	-	TRBD2	CASSPEREKYF	TGTGCCAGCAGCCCCGAGCGGGAGAAGTATTTT
TRBV2	15	TRBJ2-7	few	-	CASSEGGGASYEQYF	TGTGCCAGCAGTGAAGGGGGGGGCGCGAGCTACGAGCAGTACTTC
TRBV4-2	16	TRBJ1-2	-	-	CASSQELRGQVYGYTF	TGTGCCAGCAGCCAAGAATTGAGGGGACAAGTCTATGGCTACACCTTC
TRBV6-1	14	TRBJ1-1	few	-	CASSEQGLSYLAFF	TGTGCCAGCAGTGAACAGGGTCTTTCATATCTAGCTTTCTTT
TRBV9	14	TRBJ1-2	-	-	CASSGAGIRYGYTF	TGTGCCAGCAGCGGCGCCGGTATCCGGTATGGCTACACCTTC
TRBV4-3	16	TRBJ2-4	-	TRBD1	CASSQDPGGAKNIQYF	TGCGCCAGCAGCCAAGATCCAGGGGGAGCCAAAAACATTCAGTACTTC
TRBV5-1	15	TRBJ2-7	-	TRBD1	CASRRPGQGLYEQYF	TGCGCCAGCAGAAGGCCGGGACAGGGGCTCTACGAGCAGTACTTC
TRBV7-8	17	TRBJ1-3	few	TRBD1	CASSLARQGLTGNTIYF	TGTGCCAGCAGCTTAGCACGACAGGGATTGACTGGAAACACCATATATTTT
TRBV5-1	15	TRBJ2-1	-	-	CASSLAPDSYNEQFF	TGCGCCAGCAGCTTGGCCCCAGACTCCTACAATGAGCAGTTCTTC
TRBV11-2	16	TRBJ2-5	-	-	CASSLTVNSPDETQYF	TGTGCCAGCAGCTTAACAGTGAACAGTCCGGATGAGACCCAGTACTTC
TRBV6-5	16	TRBJ1-1	few	TRBD1	CASSYSVQGAATEAFF	TGTGCCAGCAGTTACTCGGTGCAGGGGGCGGCCACTGAAGCTTTCTTT
TRBV15	15	TRBJ2-5	-	TRBD1	CATSRGGGEGETQYF	TGTGCCACCAGCAGAGGAGGGGGCGAGGGGGAGACCCAGTACTTC
TRBV7-9	14	TRBJ2-3	-	TRBD1	CASSPLDRADTQYF	TGTGCCAGCAGCCCCTTGGACAGGGCAGATACGCAGTATTTT
TRBV4-1	15	TRBJ2-2	once	-	CASSQLAAAGGELFF	TGCGCCAGCAGTCAACTCGCTGCGGCCGGCGGGGAGCTGTTTTTT
TRBV5-1	15	TRBJ2-7	-	TRBD2	CASSLEREGLNEQYF	TGCGCCAGCAGCTTGGAGCGGGAGGGCCTGAACGAGCAGTACTTC
TRBV19	16	TRBJ1-1	-	TRBD1	CASSRGRDRVSPEAFF	TGTGCCAGTAGTAGGGGCCGGGACAGGGTTTCCCCTGAAGCTTTCTTT
TRBV2	11	TRBJ2-7	-	TRBD2	CASGVSGVAYF	TGTGCCAGCGGGGTTAGCGGGGTGGCGTACTTC
TRBV4-3	15	TRBJ2-1	once	-	CASSHEGGSYNEQFF	TGCGCCAGCAGCCACGAAGGGGGCTCCTACAATGAGCAGTTCTTC
TRBV27	13	TRBJ2-7	-	TRBD1	CASSYGTEGEQYF	TGTGCCAGCAGCTACGGGACAGAAGGCGAGCAGTACTTC
TRBV13	15	TRBJ2-7	-	TRBD2	CASSRKGLAYYEQYF	TGTGCCAGCAGCCGAAAGGGACTAGCGTACTACGAGCAGTACTTC
TRBV5-4	16	TRBJ1-4	-	TRBD1	CASSSSTTGQYEKLFF	TGTGCCAGCAGCTCTAGCACGACAGGGCAGTACGAAAAACTGTTTTTT
TRBV5-1	14	TRBJ2-1	-	-	CASSERAGSNEQFF	TGCGCCAGCAGCGAGCGGGCAGGCTCCAATGAGCAGTTCTTC
TRBV27	14	TRBJ2-3	-	-	CASSLSSSTDTQYF	TGTGCCAGCAGTTTATCCTCTAGCACAGATACGCAGTATTTT
TRBV5-4	16	TRBJ2-7	-	TRBD2	CASSSLRSGGPHEQYF	TGTGCCAGCAGCTCCCTTCGATCGGGAGGGCCCCACGAGCAGTACTTC
TRBV6-5	13	TRBJ2-2	-	-	CASSYTYTGELFF	TGTGCCAGCAGTTATACTTACACCGGGGAGCTGTTTTTT
TRBV7-2	15	TRBJ2-7	-	-	CASSLANGRGNEQYF	TGTGCCAGCAGCTTAGCCAACGGGAGAGGGAACGAGCAGTACTTC
TRBV21-1	14	TRBJ2-3	-	-	CASYGGTSTDTQYF	TGTGCCAGCTACGGCGGGACGAGCACAGATACGCAGTATTTT
TRBV6-5	14	TRBJ1-1	-	-	CASSYDGGITEAFF	TGTGCCAGCAGTTATGACGGGGGTATTACTGAAGCTTTCTTT
TRBV27	12	TRBJ2-4	-	-	CASSIQGNIQYF	TGTGCCAGCAGTATACAGGGTAACATTCAGTACTTC
TRBV10-3	13	TRBJ1-3	-	TRBD1	CATVGQGASTIYF	TGTGCCACTGTGGGACAGGGGGCGTCAACCATATATTTT
TRBV27	14	TRBJ2-3	-	-	CASIRTGSTDTQYF	TGTGCCAGCATCAGGACGGGGAGCACAGATACGCAGTATTTT
TRBV4-3	15	TRBJ2-7	-	TRBD1	CASSQGTGGYYEQYF	TGCGCCAGCAGCCAAGGGACAGGGGGCTACTACGAGCAGTACTTC
TRBV4-3	19	TRBJ2-3	-	TRBD2	CASSQDRLAGDKTTDTQYF	TGCGCCAGCAGCCAAGATCGTCTAGCGGGAGATAAGACGACAGATACGCAGTATTTT